The rows below give T cell receptor beta chains drawn from one sample of a study of T cell responses to AZD1222 COVID-19 vaccine. Sequencing was performed with immunoSEQ multiplex PCR; in TCRdb, only in-frame clones are kept and a portion is missing. Among 95,000 to 150,000 clones listed, over 80% were seen once. The sample here was peripheral blood, taken on day 0 of AZD1222 vaccination. The receptors shown here come from an adult in good health. Each CDR3 is given without its conserved first and last residue. The order of the fields is V gene, CDR3 protein.

>TRBV5-1
ASSFANSPLH
>TRBV27
ASRNKGVLGNQPQH
>TRBV18
ASSPGAGGSDTQY
>TRBV7-3
ASSSPGGNGELF
>TRBV28
ASKLGGNRGHT
>TRBV4-1
ASSSTGTPRVELF
>TRBV12-3/TRBV12-4
ASSPRRTNGYT
>TRBV10-3
AIMRDSSGNTIY
>TRBV28
ASSWGQEVEAF
>TRBV6-2/TRBV6-3
ASSILGARAGELF
>TRBV6-1
ASSPATGYT
>TRBV7-3
ASSSRQGTGELF
>TRBV7-2
ASSLRENIQY
>TRBV29-1
SVVWQGKETQY